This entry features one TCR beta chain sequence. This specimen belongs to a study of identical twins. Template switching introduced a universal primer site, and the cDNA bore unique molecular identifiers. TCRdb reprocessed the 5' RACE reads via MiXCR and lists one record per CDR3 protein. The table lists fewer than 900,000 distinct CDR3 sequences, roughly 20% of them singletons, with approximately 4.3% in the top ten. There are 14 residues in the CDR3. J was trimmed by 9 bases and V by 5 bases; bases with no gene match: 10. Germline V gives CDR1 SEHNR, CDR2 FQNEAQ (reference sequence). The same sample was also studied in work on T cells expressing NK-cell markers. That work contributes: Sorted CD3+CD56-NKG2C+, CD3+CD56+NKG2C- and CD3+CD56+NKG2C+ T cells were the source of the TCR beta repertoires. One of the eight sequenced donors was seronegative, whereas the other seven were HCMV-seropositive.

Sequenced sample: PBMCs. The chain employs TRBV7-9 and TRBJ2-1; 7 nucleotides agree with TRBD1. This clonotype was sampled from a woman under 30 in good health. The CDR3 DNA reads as TGTGCCAGCAGCCCGCGACAGGGTCAGGGTGAGCAGTTCTTC. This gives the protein CASSPRQGQGEQFF.